This T cell receptor (beta chain) was observed in a study of monozygotic twins with inflammatory bowel disease. General study findings and limits: Healthy co-twins, by inverse Simpson, had higher TCRbeta diversity than their siblings with IBD.

The CDR3 covers 15 residues. Germline V gene sequence: CDR1 SGHKS, CDR2 YYEKEE (reference sequence). With the 5' RACE reads reprocessed, TCRdb shows one record per CDR3 protein and no DNA. Its listing shows 440,000 or so distinct CDR3 sequences. Turning to this clonotype: What it binds is unknown.

Specimen: blood. The V and J genes are TRBV5-5 and TRBJ1-5; checking the TCRdb D call of TRBD1 is not possible without DNA. This receptor was identified in a human donor with ulcerative colitis or Crohn's disease, or a healthy co-twin of an affected twin (not recorded which). CDR3 region: CASSSGTDSNQPQHF.